This TCR beta chain was identified during a study of T cell responses to AZD1222 COVID-19 vaccine. Assay used: immunoSEQ multiplex PCR; TCRdb lists only in-frame clones, some missing. The table has 150,000 or so clones, roughly nine tenths seen once. Germline CDR1 reads SGHNT; CDR2 reads YYREEE (reference sequence). V was trimmed by 3 bases and J by 8 bases, leaving 8 bases between them. The CDR3 length is 11 residues. Source: peripheral blood, taken 28 days after the second AZD1222 dose. The clonotype originates from an adult who received the AZD1222 COVID-19 vaccine. This chain uses TRBV5-4 with TRBJ1-2; D gene uncertain. CDR3 nucleotides: TGTGCCAGCAGCTCGGCGCGCGGCTACACCTTC. It translates to CASSSARGYTF.